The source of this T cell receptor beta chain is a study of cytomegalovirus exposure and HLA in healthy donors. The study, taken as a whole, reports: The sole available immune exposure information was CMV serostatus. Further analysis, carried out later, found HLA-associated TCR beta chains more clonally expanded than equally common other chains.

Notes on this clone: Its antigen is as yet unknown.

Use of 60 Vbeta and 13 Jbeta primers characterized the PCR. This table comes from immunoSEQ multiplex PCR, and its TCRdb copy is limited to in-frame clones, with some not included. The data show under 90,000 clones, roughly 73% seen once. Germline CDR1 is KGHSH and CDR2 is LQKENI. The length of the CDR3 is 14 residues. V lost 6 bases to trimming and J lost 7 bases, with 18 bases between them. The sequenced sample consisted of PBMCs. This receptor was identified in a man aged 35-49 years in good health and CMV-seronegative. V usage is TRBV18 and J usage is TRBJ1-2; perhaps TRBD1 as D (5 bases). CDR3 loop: CASSPNTGDSGYTF. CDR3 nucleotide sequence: TGTGCCAGCTCGCCTAATACAGGCGACTCTGGCTACACCTTC.